This TCR beta chain is drawn from a study of blood T cells in healthy people across ages. Study-level information: The template switching approach captured approximately one barcoded beta molecule for every two T cells.

The draw of peripheral blood yielded ten milliliters from each donor. The study's findings and limits: Lack of knowledge of donor CMV status possibly confounded expanded clonotype changes. Compared with aged donors, long-lived donors showed fewer expanded clones, suggesting selection.

Concerning this clonotype: The target antigen is unknown.

A J-beta primer mix and a sample-barcoded 5' primer were used in a second PCR of about 7 to 12 cycles. TCRdb used MiXCR to reprocess the 5' RACE reads, holding one entry per CDR3 protein. The sample lists approximately 800,000 distinct CDR3 sequences; roughly 35% were seen once. The V and J ends lost 0 bases and 5 bases, in that order; junction bases with no gene match: 8. Germline V gene data show CDR1 as MNHEY and CDR2 as SVGEGT. This CDR3 is 16 amino acids long. The sequencing input was blood. The chain links TRBV6-2 or TRBV6-3 to TRBJ2-7, with 9 nucleotides matching TRBD1. The sequence was obtained from a man younger than 35 in good health. DNA for the CDR3: TGTGCCAGCAGTTACTCAGGGACAGGGATTTACCACGAGCAGTACTTC. Protein sequence: CASSYSGTGIYHEQYF.